This entry lists 5 T cell receptor beta chains sequenced from one sample in a study of control samples from healthy donors and cancer patients. The method was immunoSEQ multiplex PCR; TCRdb's version includes in-frame clones alone and lacks a portion of them. The sample lists 150,000 to 160,000 clones, 85% to 95% occurring once. The material sequenced was blood. The receptors were gathered from a middle-aged man in good health.

DNA for the CDR3: TGTGCCAGCAGCGCCCCGGGGAGCGAGACTAGCACAGATACGCAGTATTTT. It encodes CASSAPGSETSTDTQYF. This chain connects TRBV9 to TRBJ2-3, with D tentatively TRBD2 (5 bases). Germline V CDR1 and CDR2: SGDLS, YYNGEE. The CDR3 loop spans 17 amino acids. The V gene lost 3 bases and the J gene lost 0 bases, with 17 bases spanning the gap.

The genes are TRBV6-5 and TRBJ1-1; D may be TRBD1 (5 bases). The CDR3 runs to 15 residues. Germline V lookup: CDR1 MNHEY, CDR2 SVGAGI. The V end lost 0 bases, the J end lost 5 bases, and 13 bases lay between the germline ends. The CDR3 DNA sequence: TGTGCCAGCAGTTACTCGCCAGGGAGATTGACTGAAGCTTTCTTT. It encodes CASSYSPGRLTEAFF.

This chain uses TRBV6-2 or TRBV6-3 with TRBJ2-7, with D perhaps TRBD2 (6 bases). V shed 4 bases and J shed 3 bases, with 13 bases lying between them. Looked up from germline, CDR1 is MNHEY and CDR2 is SVGEGT. The CDR3 runs to 14 residues. The CDR3 DNA follows: TGTGCCAGCAGTTTGGACGGGAGCCTCTACGAGCAGTACTTC. The encoded protein is CASSLDGSLYEQYF.

This rearrangement joins TRBV6-5 to TRBJ2-2, with a weak D call TRBD2 (6 bases). This CDR3 has 15 amino acids. The germline CDR1 and CDR2 sequences are MNHEY and SVGAGI. The ends were cut back, 3 bases at V and 5 bases at J, with 13 bases in the middle. CDR3 in amino acids: CASSYSGVGTGELFF. CDR3 DNA: TGTGCCAGCAGTTATTCGGGAGTAGGTACCGGGGAGCTGTTTTTT.

The rearrangement links TRBV19 to TRBJ1-5, with TRBD1 matching over 7 bases. Germline-derived CDR1 and CDR2 are LNHDA and SQIVND (reference sequence). The V gene end was trimmed by 1 base and the J gene end by 4 bases; junction bases not matched to a gene: 4. The CDR3 contains 15 residues. The CDR3 region has the DNA TGTGCCAGTAGTATAGGGGGACAGCTTAATCAGCCCCAGCATTTT. It yields the protein CASSIGGQLNQPQHF.